Shown below are 26 T cell receptor beta chains from a single sample sequenced in a study of T cells in Graves' hyperthyroidism and ophthalmopathy. TCR beta CDR3 regions were amplified from RNA transcripts. A set of HTBI primers served as the primers for a first-round RT-PCR of the TCR CDR3. TCRdb processed the multiplex PCR reads anew with MiXCR; each CDR3 protein has one entry. The repertoire holds roughly 840,000 distinct CDR3 sequences, 35% to 40% seen once, with 8% to 9% in the top ten. Sequencing used blood. The receptors stem from a man aged 18 to 35 with Graves' hyperthyroidism.

The V gene is TRBV30, the J gene TRBJ1-6, with TRBD1 identical over 9 bases. Looked up from germline, CDR1 is GTSNPN and CDR2 is SVGIG (reference sequence). The CDR3 spans 15 residues. V lost 0 bases and J lost 9; bases outside the gene matches: 6. The DNA of the CDR3 is TGTGCCTGGAGTGTACAGGGGACAGGGAGTTCACCCCTCCACTTT. The encoded protein is CAWSVQGTGSSPLHF.

In its sample, this clonotype was seen a few times. The chain recombines TRBV11-1 with TRBJ1-1; unclear D gene. The V end lost 5 bases, the J end lost 3 bases, and 10 bases lay between the germline ends. The CDR3 spans 13 residues. Germline CDR1 reads SGHAT; CDR2 reads FQDESV (reference sequence). CDR3 amino acids: CASSPGSYTEAFF. The CDR3 DNA sequence: TGTGCCAGCAGCCCCGGGTCGTACACTGAAGCTTTCTTT.

This clonotype has ten or more counts. The chain carries TRBV19 and TRBJ1-2, with 7 bases lining up with TRBD1. The CDR3 sequence is 14 residues long. The V gene end was trimmed by 0 bases and the J gene end by 12 bases; junction bases not matched to a gene: 10. Germline loops: CDR1 LNHDA, CDR2 SQIVND (reference sequence). The CDR3 DNA sequence: TGTGCCAGTAGTATAGATACAGACAGGGCACCTGACACCTTC. It specifies CASSIDTDRAPDTF.

The gene calls are TRBV10-3 and TRBJ1-2, with D unresolved. This CDR3 contains 15 residues. The germline V gene encodes CDR1 ENHRY and CDR2 SYGVKD. The germline V and J ends were trimmed by 10 bases and 6 bases, with 24 bases remaining between them. Written as DNA, the CDR3 is TGTGCCACACAGCGGGAGTATGACGGCGGGAATGGCTACACCTTC. Residues: CATQREYDGGNGYTF.

The rearrangement uses TRBV4-1 and TRBJ2-5; weak D call: TRBD1 (5 bases). V lost 0 bases and J 3 bases, leaving 8 bases between the germline ends. Germline values: CDR1 MGHRA, CDR2 YSYEKL. This CDR3 is built from 14 residues. CDR3: CASSQDDSKETQYF. CDR3 coding DNA: TGCGCCAGCAGCCAAGACGACAGCAAAGAGACCCAGTACTTC.

As for this clonotype: A much larger clone differs by one base, so this may be a read error. The rearrangement uses TRBV6-5 and TRBJ1-1; perhaps TRBD1 as D (6 bases). CDR1 is MNHEY and CDR2 is SVGAGI in the germline V gene. CDR3 size: 12 residues. The CDR3 loop is CDSSNGQLEAFF. The CDR3 DNA reads TGTGACAGCAGTAATGGACAGCTTGAAGCTTTCTTT.

This clonotype was seen ten or more times. The genes are TRBV7-9 and TRBJ1-2; maybe TRBD1 (5 bases). V lost 4 bases to trimming and J lost 6 bases, with 12 bases between them. Germline-derived CDR1 and CDR2 are SEHNR and FQNEAQ (reference sequence). CDR3 size: 13 residues. CDR3 loop: CASSSLAGDGYTF. DNA for the CDR3: TGTGCCAGCAGCTCTCTGGCGGGGGATGGCTACACCTTC.

There are many counts of this clonotype. The chain joins TRBV29-1 to TRBJ2-7; TRBD2 matches 10 bases. The CDR3 is 13 amino acids. The V gene end was trimmed by 4 bases and the J gene end by 3 bases; junction bases not matched to a gene: 3. The germline gives CDR1 SQVTM, CDR2 ANQGSEA. As DNA, the CDR3 is TGCAGCGTTGGCCCTAGCGGGAGCTACGAGCAGTACTTC. It specifies CSVGPSGSYEQYF.

This clonotype was observed at least ten times. The CDR3 region has the DNA TGCAGCGTTAGGACGGAAGAGACCCAGTACTTC. This codes for CSVRTEETQYF. The chain carries TRBV29-1 and TRBJ2-5; D gene ambiguous. This CDR3 spans 11 amino acids. V gave up 5 bases and J gave up 3 bases, with 7 bases separating them. CDR1 is SQVTM and CDR2 is ANQGSEA in the germline V gene.

The CDR3 coding sequence is TGTGCCAGCAGCTCCTCCGGGACAGCCGTTTTTAATTCACCCCTCCACTTT. It yields the protein CASSSSGTAVFNSPLHF. This chain links TRBV5-6 with TRBJ1-6, with 7 bases identical to TRBD1. The CDR3 extends over 17 amino acids. Germline CDR1 SGHDT, CDR2 YYEEEE. With 3 bases clipped from V and 6 bases from J, the junction kept 12 bases outside the gene matches.

This clonotype has just a few counts. The chain has TRBV29-1 and TRBJ1-2, with TRBD1 identical over 9 bases. Looked up from germline, CDR1 is SQVTM and CDR2 is ANQGSEA. The CDR3 consists of 13 residues. The junction had 5 bases not matched to a gene; V was cut back by 5 bases and J by 4 bases. CDR3 protein: CSVPTGGGYGYTF. The CDR3 nucleotides read TGCAGCGTTCCGACAGGGGGGGGCTATGGCTACACCTTC.

The V and J genes are TRBV12-3 or TRBV12-4 and TRBJ2-5; D is possibly TRBD1 (6 bases). Trimming left V 4 bases short and J 2 bases short, with 14 bases between. The CDR3 loop spans 15 amino acids. CDR3 residues: CASSSRTAIQETQYF. The CDR3 DNA sequence: TGTGCCAGCAGTTCCCGGACAGCAATACAAGAGACCCAGTACTTC.

J is TRBJ2-5 and V is TRBV5-6; a weak D match, TRBD2 (8 bases). Trimming left V 6 bases short and J 4 bases short, with 16 bases between. This CDR3 is 14 amino acids long. Germline V CDR1 and CDR2: SGHDT, YYEEEE. Written as DNA, the CDR3 is TGTGCCAGCAAGGGGGCGGGAGGAAGAGAGACCCAGTACTTC. It codes for CASKGAGGRETQYF. Full variable domain (outside the CDR3, taken from reference TRBV5-6 and TRBJ2-5): DAGVTQSPTHLIKTRGQQVTLRCSPKSGHDTVSWYQQALGQGPQFIFQYYEEEERQRGNFPDRFSGHQFPNYSSELNVNALLLGDSALYLCASKGAGGRETQYFGPGTRLLVL.

This clonotype was counted once. The junction departs from the called germline gene at one end, perhaps through a read error. This rearrangement joins TRBV7-9 to TRBJ1-6; 8 bases fit TRBD1. From germline, CDR1 is SEHNR and CDR2 FQNEAQ (reference sequence). The CDR3 has 14 amino acids. The CDR3 bases are TGTGCCAGCAGACTGGACAGGGATCATTCACCCCTACACTTT. Translation: CASRLDRDHSPLHF.

This clonotype has at least ten counts. The V call is TRBV5-1, the J call TRBJ1-1; no definite D call. Germline lookup yields CDR1 SGHRS and CDR2 YFSETQ. V dropped 7 bases and J dropped 8 bases, with 21 bases sitting between them. The CDR3 covers 14 residues. The DNA for the CDR3 is TGCGCCAGCCGATCCAACTCGGCGACGAAGGAAGCTTTCTTT. This translates into CASRSNSATKEAFF.

The chain employs TRBV7-2 and TRBJ1-5; 8 nucleotides line up with TRBD1. This CDR3 spans 16 amino acids. Trimming at V came to 5 bases and at J to 11 bases, leaving 17 bases not matched to a gene. In germline, CDR1 is SGHTA, CDR2 FQGNSA. In DNA form, the CDR3 reads TGTGCCAGCAGCGTAATAGGGACAGGCTTGATCGAGTCCCAGCATTTT. This codes for CASSVIGTGLIESQHF.

The sample holds many counts of this clonotype. One end of the junction does not line up with germline, which may come from a read error. The rearrangement uses TRBV2 and TRBJ1-2, with no clear D. CDR1 is SNHLY, CDR2 FYNNEI, per germline. The CDR3 consists of 11 residues. CDR3 amino acids: CASSLVGATIF. For the CDR3, the DNA is TGTGCCAGCAGTCTTGTTGGAGCGACTATCTTC.

In its sample, this clonotype was seen many times. The chain combines TRBV29-1 with TRBJ1-1; a weak D match, TRBD1 (5 bases). CDR1 and CDR2 (germline): SQVTM, ANQGSEA. The CDR3 has 13 amino acids. V was trimmed by 5 bases and J by 2 bases, leaving 12 bases between them. CDR3 sequence: CSVTRGTNTEAFF. Here the CDR3 DNA reads TGCAGCGTTACCCGAGGGACTAACACTGAAGCTTTCTTT.

A few counts support this clonotype. CDR3 nucleotide sequence: TGTGCCAGCAGCTCGCCACATGAGGGCAAACTGTTTTTT. Residues: CASSSPHEGKLFF. The chain employs TRBV5-6 and TRBJ1-4; D uncertain. This CDR3 is built from 13 residues. Germline V gene data show CDR1 as SGHDT and CDR2 as YYEEEE. V lost 3 bases and J 11 bases, leaving 14 bases between the germline ends.

This clonotype was observed a few times. The J gene is TRBJ2-7, the V gene TRBV11-2; TRBD2 might be the D (5 bases). V was clipped by 5 bases and J by 0 bases, with 11 bases between them. Germline lookup yields CDR1 SGHAT and CDR2 FQNNGV. This CDR3 contains 14 residues. The CDR3 spells CASSPGVSSYEQYF. CDR3 coding DNA: TGTGCCAGCAGCCCCGGGGTCAGCTCCTACGAGCAGTACTTC.

This clonotype was found many times. V usage is TRBV7-2 and J usage is TRBJ2-7; D is uncertain. V gave up 1 base and J gave up 6 bases, with 10 bases separating them. Germline CDR1 and CDR2: SGHTA and FQGNSA. The CDR3 sequence is 13 residues long. The CDR3 nucleotides are TGTGCCAGCAGCTTAGGGTCCAGGTCCGAGCAGTACTTC. Translated, it gives CASSLGSRSEQYF.

This clonotype was recorded at least ten times. The rearrangement uses TRBV10-3 and TRBJ2-7; D possibly corresponds to TRBD1 (5 bases). V was cut by 4 bases and J by 3 bases, with 10 bases left in between. Looked up from germline, CDR1 is ENHRY and CDR2 is SYGVKD. This CDR3 contains 13 residues. Written as DNA, the CDR3 is TGTGCCATCAGTGTGGGCACAGGCTACGAGCAGTACTTC. Residues: CAISVGTGYEQYF.

Comments on this clonotype: A much larger clone is a single base away; this may be a read error. This chain joins TRBV10-3 and TRBJ1-1; D may be TRBD1 (6 bases). The CDR3 sequence is 13 residues long. The germline gives CDR1 ENHRY, CDR2 SYGVKD. The CDR3, as DNA: TGTGCCGTCAGTGATATAGGGGGCACTGAAGCTTTCTTT. This gives the protein CAVSDIGGTEAFF.

V and J are TRBV5-1 and TRBJ1-1; D might be TRBD1 (5 bases). V was trimmed by 4 bases and J by 1 base, leaving 26 bases between them. Germline-derived CDR1 and CDR2 are SGHRS and YFSETQ. The CDR3 has 19 residues. The CDR3 region has the DNA TGCGCCAGCAGCCAGGCCCTTCGGGGGGGACGGCCCACGAACACTGAAGCTTTCTTT. It translates to CASSQALRGGRPTNTEAFF.

The V call is TRBV7-3, the J call TRBJ1-3; no clear D. Trimming took 4 bases from V and 3 from J, leaving 16 bases between them. Germline CDR1 SGHTA, CDR2 FQGTGA. CDR3 length equals 16 residues. The CDR3 nucleotides are TGTGCCAGCAGCTCGCCATATCCGGGATATGGAAACACCATATATTTT. It yields the protein CASSSPYPGYGNTIYF.

On this clonotype itself: A read error may explain this, as a much larger clone is one base away. The chain recombines TRBV7-9 with TRBJ2-5; 10 nucleotides agree with TRBD2. The CDR3 loop spans 14 amino acids. CDR1 is SEHNR and CDR2 is FQNEAQ in the germline V gene (reference sequence). V was pared by 11 bases and J by 4 bases, with 10 bases of the junction left unmatched. The CDR3 DNA reads as TGTGCCGGCAACGAAGCGGGAGGGCCAGAGACCCAGTACTTC. Its translation: CAGNEAGGPETQYF.